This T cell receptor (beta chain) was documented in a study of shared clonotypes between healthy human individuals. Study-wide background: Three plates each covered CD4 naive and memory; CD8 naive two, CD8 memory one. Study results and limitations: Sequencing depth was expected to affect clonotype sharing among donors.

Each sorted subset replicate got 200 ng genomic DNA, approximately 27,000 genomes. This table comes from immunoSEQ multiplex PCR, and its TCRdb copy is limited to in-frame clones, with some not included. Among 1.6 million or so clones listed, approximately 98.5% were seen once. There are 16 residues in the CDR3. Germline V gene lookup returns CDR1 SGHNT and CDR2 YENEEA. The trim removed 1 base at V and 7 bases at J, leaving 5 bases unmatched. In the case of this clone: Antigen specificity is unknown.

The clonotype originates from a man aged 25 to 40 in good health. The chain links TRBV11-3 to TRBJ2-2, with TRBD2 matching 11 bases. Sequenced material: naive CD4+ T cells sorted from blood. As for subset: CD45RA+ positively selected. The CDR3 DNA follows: TGTGCCAGCAGCTTAGCACTAGCGGGAGATATCGGGGAGCTGTTTTTT. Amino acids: CASSLALAGDIGELFF.